This T cell receptor beta chain originates from a study of blood T cells in healthy people across ages. Overall study findings and caveats: Both naive CD4+ cell counts and diversity were greater in long-lived donors than in aged donors. The diversity estimates, figures obtained from one million T cells, were considered underestimates. A strong correlation was found between TCR beta diversity and the percentage of naive T cells.

Germline assignment: CDR1 SNHLY and CDR2 FYNNEI. CDR3 size: 15 residues. Trimming left V 6 bases short and J 1 base short, with 13 bases between. Regarding this clonotype: Its target is unknown.

The second PCR ran roughly 7 to 12 cycles with a sample-barcoded 5' primer and J-beta primers. CDR3-containing paired-end reads numbered at least 2.5 million in each sample. TCRdb reprocessed the 5' RACE reads via MiXCR and lists one record per CDR3 protein. This sample has hundreds of thousands of distinct CDR3 sequences; 45% to 50% occur once, and the top ten carry 13%. The V call is TRBV2, the J call TRBJ2-1; D gene uncertain. The receptor's source is a man under 40 in good health. The sequencing sample was made of blood. The CDR3 loop reads CASRVMASSYNEQFF. Written as DNA, the CDR3 is TGTGCCAGCAGGGTGATGGCCTCATCCTACAATGAGCAGTTCTTC.